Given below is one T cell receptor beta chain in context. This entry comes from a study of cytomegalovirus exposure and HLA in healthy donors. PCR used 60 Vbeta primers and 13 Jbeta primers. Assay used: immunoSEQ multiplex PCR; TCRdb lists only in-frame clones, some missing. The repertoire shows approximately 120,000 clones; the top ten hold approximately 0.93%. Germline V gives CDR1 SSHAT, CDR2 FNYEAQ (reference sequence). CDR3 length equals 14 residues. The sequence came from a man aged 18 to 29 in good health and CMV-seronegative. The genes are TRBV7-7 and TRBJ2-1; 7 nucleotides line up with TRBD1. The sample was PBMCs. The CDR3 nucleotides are TGTGCTATCGGCCAGGGGGTAGGTTACAATGAGCAGTTCTTC. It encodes CAIGQGVGYNEQFF. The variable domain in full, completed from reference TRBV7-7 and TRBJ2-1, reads GAGVSQSPRYKVTKRGQDVTLRCDPISSHATLYWYQQALGQGPEFLTYFNYEAQPDKSGLPSDRFSAERPEGSISTLTIQRTEQRDSAMYRCAIGQGVGYNEQFFGPGTRLTVL.